This T cell receptor beta chain comes out of a study of T-cell reconstitution after alpha-beta-depleted transplantation in children. Between the trimmed V and J ends, which lost 3 bases and 2 bases, there was a span of 8 bases. Germline CDR1 and CDR2: DFQATT and SNEGSKA (reference sequence). The CDR3 loop spans 14 amino acids. This clonotype occurred many times. Library preparation (for TCRbeta) was performed with unique molecular identifiers. TCRdb re-called the PCR reads with MiXCR, one entry per CDR3 protein. The sample yields around 500,000 distinct CDR3 sequences, approximately 22% seen once. This clonotype was obtained from a boy in the first two years of life who had a stem cell transplant for acute myeloid leukemia, so the T cells may come from the graft donor. The chain links TRBV20-1 to TRBJ2-6; D might be TRBD2 (5 bases). The material sequenced was PBMCs, mostly from graft donor cells, taken 360 days after TCRalphabeta/CD19-depleted stem cell transplant. CDR3 nucleotide sequence: TGCAGTGCTAGGCCCGGGGCTGGGGCCAACGTCCTGACTTTC. It yields the protein CSARPGAGANVLTF.